Shown below are 29 T cell receptor beta chains from a single sample sequenced in a study of control samples from healthy donors and cancer patients (dated by TCRdb to 2019 to 2021). The library was produced with the immunoSEQ multiplex PCR assay. The immuneACCESS repertoire file appears here via TCRdb, limited to in-frame rearrangements. These files lack a portion of the clones; in checked studies, under half of the deficit traces to unresolved V genes, and the cause of the others is not known. The sample table records about 160,000 clones; nearly 96% of these occur just once. 1% of the sample comes from the top ten. Sequenced material: blood. Every receptor here comes from a woman younger than 45 in good health.

The chain has TRBV2 and TRBJ2-7; TRBD2 is a possible D gene (5 bases). CDR1 is SNHLY, CDR2 FYNNEI, per germline. The CDR3 totals 17 residues. V shed 5 bases and J shed 2 bases, with 22 bases lying between them. In DNA form, the CDR3 reads TGTGCCAGCAGTCCGCCCGGGATCGGGGTACTTACCTACGAGCAGTACTTC. Translated: CASSPPGIGVLTYEQYF.

The chain links TRBV5-1 to TRBJ2-7, with no clear D. The germline V gene has CDR1 SGHRS and CDR2 YFSETQ. V lost 0 bases and J 5 bases, leaving 12 bases between the germline ends. This CDR3 is built from 14 residues. CDR3 nucleotide sequence: TGCGCCAGCAGCTTGGCCTCGAGGAGCCACGAGCAGTACTTC. Its protein product is CASSLASRSHEQYF.

The chain carries TRBV5-1 and TRBJ2-4, with unresolved D. This CDR3 is 14 amino acids long. V gave up 0 bases and J gave up 0 bases, with 4 bases separating them. From germline, CDR1 is SGHRS and CDR2 YFSETQ. The CDR3: CASSLAGAKNIQYF. CDR3 nucleotides: TGCGCCAGCAGCTTGGCTGGAGCCAAAAACATTCAGTACTTC. The full variable domain, completed using reference TRBV5-1 and TRBJ2-4, is KAGVTQTPRYLIKTRGQQVTLSCSPISGHRSVSWYQQTPGQGLQFLFEYFSETQRNKGNFPGRFSGRQFSNSRSEMNVSTLELGDSALYLCASSLAGAKNIQYFGAGTRLSVL.

This rearrangement joins TRBV7-9 to TRBJ2-1; D is unresolved. The CDR3 loop spans 19 amino acids. The V and J ends lost 3 bases and 0 bases respectively, with 21 bases between them. In germline, CDR1 is SEHNR, CDR2 FQNEAQ (reference sequence). DNA of the CDR3: TGTGCCAGCAGCTTCTCTGGTCGAGGCCGGGTAGGCTCCTACAATGAGCAGTTCTTC. It codes for CASSFSGRGRVGSYNEQFF.

The CDR3 region has the DNA TGCGCCAGCAGCTTTTCGGGGCGGAACGAGCAGTACTTC. Protein sequence: CASSFSGRNEQYF. V is TRBV5-1 and J is TRBJ2-7, with D perhaps TRBD1 or TRBD2 (5 bases each). Trimming stripped 2 bases from V and 5 bases from J, with 11 bases between. CDR3 length: 13 residues. Germline CDR1 is SGHRS and CDR2 is YFSETQ.

This clone occurred a few times. The CDR3 protein is CASSPGQPDIQYF. In DNA form, the CDR3 reads TGTGCCAGCTCACCAGGTCAGCCCGACATTCAGTACTTC. The V gene is TRBV18, the J gene TRBJ2-4; D is ambiguous. CDR1 is KGHSH and CDR2 is LQKENI in the germline V gene. The CDR3 is made up of 13 amino acids. Trimming left V 2 bases short and J 8 bases short, with 10 bases between.

This chain links TRBV28 with TRBJ1-5, with 7 bases aligning to TRBD1. This CDR3 has 14 amino acids. V gave up 8 bases and J gave up 6 bases; unmatched junction bases: 10. CDR1 MDHEN and CDR2 SYDVKM come from the germline V gene. CDR3 loop: CASGRGGLSQPQHF. As DNA, the CDR3 is TGTGCCAGCGGTCGAGGGGGCTTAAGTCAGCCCCAGCATTTT.

This clone was picked up a small number of times. Other DNA sequences of this sample code for an identical CDR3. The CDR3: CASSTGQGGSNQPQHF. CDR3 coding DNA: TGTGCCAGCAGCACGGGACAGGGAGGTAGCAATCAGCCCCAGCATTTT. This sequence joins TRBV7-9 and TRBJ1-5; 9 nucleotides agree with TRBD1. The germline V gene has CDR1 SEHNR and CDR2 FQNEAQ (reference sequence). V dropped 5 bases and J dropped 0; count of bases not matched to a gene: 5. This CDR3 comprises 16 residues. Complete variable domain (other parts from reference TRBV7-9 and TRBJ1-5): DTGVSQNPRHKITKRGQNVTFRCDPISEHNRLYWYRQTLGQGPEFLTYFQNEAQLEKSRLLSDRFSAERPKGSFSTLEIQRTEQGDSAMYLCASSTGQGGSNQPQHFGDGTRLSIL.

The gene calls are TRBV7-2 and TRBJ2-1, with TRBD1 matching 7 bases. Germline CDR1 SGHTA, CDR2 FQGNSA. The V segment lost 1 base and the J segment 4 bases; nucleotides outside the gene matches: 10. The CDR3 is made up of 17 amino acids. The CDR3 nucleotides read TGTGCCAGCAGCTTAGGATCAGGGGGACGGCCATACAATGAGCAGTTCTTC. This sequence encodes CASSLGSGGRPYNEQFF.

The rearrangement links TRBV5-1 to TRBJ2-5; 9 bases are shared with TRBD1. CDR3 size: 15 residues. Germline lookup yields CDR1 SGHRS and CDR2 YFSETQ. With V trimmed by 3 bases and J by 5 bases, 8 bases remained unmatched. CDR3 residues: CASSWTGASEETQYF. In nucleotides, the CDR3 is TGCGCCAGCAGCTGGACAGGGGCTAGCGAGGAGACCCAGTACTTC. The full variable domain, in which reference TRBV5-1 and TRBJ2-5 provide the parts outside the CDR3, is KAGVTQTPRYLIKTRGQQVTLSCSPISGHRSVSWYQQTPGQGLQFLFEYFSETQRNKGNFPGRFSGRQFSNSRSEMNVSTLELGDSALYLCASSWTGASEETQYFGPGTRLLVL.

This chain uses TRBV18 with TRBJ1-1; D is perhaps TRBD1 (5 bases). V lost 3 bases, J lost 2 bases, and 10 bases lay in between. Germline V gene sequence: CDR1 KGHSH, CDR2 LQKENI. There are 14 residues in the CDR3. CDR3 DNA: TGTGCCAGCTCACCCAAGGGACTTAACACTGAAGCTTTCTTT. Amino acids: CASSPKGLNTEAFF.

The V call is TRBV7-8, the J call TRBJ1-5, with D uncertain. CDR3 size: 15 residues. Trimming took 1 base from V and 8 from J, leaving 15 bases between them. Looked up from germline, CDR1 is SGHVS and CDR2 is FQNEAQ. The CDR3 DNA sequence: TGTGCCAGCAGCTTAGTGGCCATTCAGAGGGAGCCCCAGCATTTT. Translation gives CASSLVAIQREPQHF. The whole variable domain, filled in from reference TRBV7-8 and TRBJ1-5, reads GAGVSQSPRYKVAKRGQDVALRCDPISGHVSLFWYQQALGQGPEFLTYFQNEAQLDKSGLPSDRFFAERPEGSVSTLKIQRTQQEDSAVYLCASSLVAIQREPQHFGDGTRLSIL.

The chain is built from TRBV10-2 and TRBJ1-6; 11 bases are shared with TRBD1. The CDR3 is 15 amino acids. Germline values: CDR1 WSHSY, CDR2 SAAADI. V dropped 9 bases and J dropped 12; count of bases not matched to a gene: 13. In nucleotides, the CDR3 is TGCGCCAGTAGAGAAAGGACAGGGGGCTTAGAACCCCTCCACTTT. Residues: CASRERTGGLEPLHF.

The chain couples TRBV12-1 to TRBJ2-1; the table's D call of TRBD1 was not tested on the DNA. TRBV12-1 is shown as a pseudogene. This CDR3 has 15 amino acids. CDR3 protein: CASPNIRTGFHEQFF. The DNA of the CDR3 is TGTGCCAGCCCAAATATACGGACAGGATTCCATGAGCAGTTCTTC.

This sequence joins TRBV30 and TRBJ1-4; perhaps TRBD1 as D (5 bases). The germline V gene encodes CDR1 GTSNPN and CDR2 SVGIG (reference sequence). This CDR3 contains 11 residues. Between the trimmed V and J ends, which lost 6 bases and 7 bases, there was a span of 9 bases. The CDR3: CACGGGEKLFF. In DNA form, the CDR3 reads TGTGCCTGTGGTGGGGGTGAAAAACTGTTTTTT.

The rearrangement uses TRBV9 and TRBJ1-2; perhaps TRBD1 as D (6 bases). The CDR3 covers 14 residues. The V end was cut by 4 bases, the J end by 8 bases, with 18 bases between. CDR1 and CDR2 from the germline V gene are SGDLS and YYNGEE. CDR3: CASSSRTASAGYTF. CDR3 nucleotide sequence: TGTGCCAGCAGCTCACGGACAGCCTCCGCGGGCTACACCTTC.

V usage is TRBV23-1 and J usage is TRBJ1-1; D remains unclear. TRBV23-1 is assigned to the ORF class and has an uncertain function. Trimming stripped 10 bases from V and 0 bases from J, with 30 bases between. The CDR3 has 19 amino acids. CDR3 bases: TGCGCCAACCCGACTAGCCCACAACAAAAGACGGCAATGAACACTGAAGCTTTCTTT. Translation gives CANPTSPQQKTAMNTEAFF.

This chain links TRBV15 with TRBJ2-7; no reliable D call. This CDR3 region has 14 residues. Germline assignment: CDR1 LNHNV and CDR2 YYDKDF (reference sequence). V was shortened by 0 bases and J by 3 bases, with 9 bases between the two germline ends. CDR3 in DNA: TGTGCCACCAGCAGAGAGTTGAAAGTCTACGAGCAGTACTTC. As protein: CATSRELKVYEQYF.

CDR3 bases: TGTGCCAGCAGCTCAGACAGGGTGAGCTACACCTTC. Translating it yields CASSSDRVSYTF. This rearrangement joins TRBV11-2 to TRBJ1-2, with 7 positions matching TRBD1. The V and J ends lost 4 bases and 9 bases, in that order; junction bases with no gene match: 5. This CDR3 has 12 amino acids. The germline V gene has CDR1 SGHAT and CDR2 FQNNGV.

Only one count was recorded for this clone. DNA for the CDR3: TGTGCCATCTTCGCGGGGCACCCCGAGGTGGATGAGCAGTTCTTC. Protein: CAIFAGHPEVDEQFF. This chain uses TRBV10-3 with TRBJ2-1; D is possibly TRBD2 (6 bases). Trimming removed 8 bases at V and 8 bases at J, with 22 bases between. From germline, CDR1 is ENHRY and CDR2 SYGVKD. The CDR3 extends over 15 amino acids.

This chain joins TRBV4-1 and TRBJ2-2; 7 bases map to TRBD1. CDR3 length: 15 amino acids. Germline lookup yields CDR1 MGHRA and CDR2 YSYEKL. J lost 7 bases, V lost 3 bases, and 8 bases had no gene match. DNA of the CDR3: TGCGCCAGCAGCCACACACAGGGGTTGGACGGGGAGCTGTTTTTT. The encoded protein is CASSHTQGLDGELFF.

The J gene is TRBJ2-1, the V gene TRBV3-1 (or the pseudogene TRBV3-2), with 8 bases that match TRBD2. CDR3 length equals 13 residues. Germline V gene sequence: CDR1 LGHDT, CDR2 YNNKEL (reference sequence). V trimming: 5 bases; J trimming: 5 bases; junction bases outside the gene matches: 2. CDR3 nucleotides: TGTGCCAGCAGCAGGACTAGCAACAATGAGCAGTTCTTC. Encoded protein: CASSRTSNNEQFF.

V usage is TRBV9 and J usage is TRBJ2-1, with D perhaps given as TRBD1 or TRBD2 (5 bases each). Trimming shortened V by 0 bases and J by 4 bases, and 11 bases separated the two germline ends. Germline values: CDR1 SGDLS, CDR2 YYNGEE. CDR3 length equals 15 residues. CDR3 in amino acids: CASSVVSGGYNEQFF. CDR3 coding DNA: TGTGCCAGCAGCGTAGTGTCTGGGGGATACAATGAGCAGTTCTTC.

This sequence joins TRBV7-9 and TRBJ2-2; TRBD2 aligns across 11 bases. The CDR3 is 14 amino acids. Germline V CDR1 and CDR2: SEHNR, FQNEAQ (reference sequence). V lost 10 bases, J lost 6 bases, and 7 bases stayed unmatched. The CDR3 is CAILLAGAAGELFF. The CDR3 bases are TGTGCCATCCTACTAGCGGGAGCCGCCGGGGAGCTGTTTTTT.

In its sample, this clone was seen once. The chain couples TRBV4-2 to TRBJ1-3, with no clear D. The CDR3 is made up of 15 amino acids. Germline values: CDR1 LGHNA, CDR2 YNFKEQ. V shed 4 bases and J shed 4 bases, with 14 bases lying between them. The CDR3 protein is CASSPDPGEGNTIYF. The CDR3, as DNA: TGTGCCAGCAGCCCTGACCCCGGTGAGGGAAACACCATATATTTT.

This clone has a single count. Written as DNA, the CDR3 is TGTGCCAGCAGCTTGTACCAGGGAATAGAGACCCAGTACTTC. Protein product: CASSLYQGIETQYF. This chain links TRBV5-5 with TRBJ2-5, with D maybe TRBD1 (5 bases). The CDR3 covers 14 residues. The germline V gene has CDR1 SGHKS and CDR2 YYEKEE (reference sequence). The V end was cut by 1 base, the J end by 4 bases, with 11 bases between.

The rearrangement links TRBV7-8 to TRBJ2-2; 11 nucleotides agree with TRBD2. This CDR3 has 17 amino acids. Germline CDR1 SGHVS, CDR2 FQNEAQ. V dropped 5 bases and J dropped 1; count of bases not matched to a gene: 6. The chain's CDR3 is CASSQLTSGGNTGELFF. The CDR3 DNA sequence: TGTGCCAGCAGCCAGCTTACTAGCGGGGGGAACACCGGGGAGCTGTTTTTT.

This clone was found a few times. This chain uses TRBV3-1 (or the pseudogene TRBV3-2) with TRBJ2-3; 7 nucleotides line up with TRBD2. J gave up 5 bases and V 2 bases, and 10 bases lay outside the gene matches. This CDR3 is 16 amino acids long. Germline V gives CDR1 LGHDT, CDR2 YNNKEL (reference sequence). CDR3 amino acids: CASSQFRAGVRDTQYF. The CDR3 DNA reads TGTGCCAGCAGCCAATTTCGGGCGGGAGTTAGAGATACGCAGTATTTT.

The CDR3 bases are TGTGCCAGCAGCTTAGTTGGAAAAGGACAGGGGGGGTCTGGCTACACCTTC. It translates to CASSLVGKGQGGSGYTF. The genes are TRBV11-2 and TRBJ1-2; 10 bases are a match to TRBD1. Per the germline V gene, CDR1 is SGHAT and CDR2 is FQNNGV. CDR3 length: 17 residues. V shed 1 base and J 7 bases; nucleotides not matched to a gene: 12.